This paragraph covers one T cell receptor beta chain sequence. Its antigen remains unknown. Libraries were UMI-labeled 5' RACE TRB cDNA. TCRdb reprocessed the 5' RACE reads and stores each CDR3 protein as one record, lacking DNA. This sample's clone table lists about 150,000 distinct CDR3 sequences. The data stem from a study of CXCR3-negative and CXCR3-positive naive CD8 T cells. Overall study findings and caveats: CXCR3-positive naive cells carried more hydrophobic TRB CDR3s than CXCR3-negative naive cells did.

There are 13 residues in the CDR3. The sequence was obtained from a human donor in good health. Some clones in this sample may be carry-over from other donors' samples. Source material: naive CXCR3+ CD8+ T cells from blood. Subset of the sample: CD45RO-CCR7+CD27+CD95- naive CD8+ T cells expressing CXCR3 (TNR3+). The chain has TRBV12-3 or TRBV12-4 and TRBJ2-5. The CDR3 region is CASSLDGWETQYF.